The sequence of this TCR beta chain was determined in a study of blood T cell repertoires in COVID-19. Profiled with immunoSEQ multiplex PCR; TCRdb holds only in-frame clones, not every one. The table includes 300,000 to 350,000 clones, 88% detected once. Unmatched junction bases numbered 13, after V lost 5 bases and J lost 5 bases. Germline lookup yields CDR1 LNHNV and CDR2 YYDKDF (reference sequence). This CDR3 is built from 17 residues. Sequences were obtained from peripheral blood. The J gene is TRBJ2-5, the V gene TRBV15, with 11 bases fitting TRBD2. The sequence came from a woman aged 30 to 39 with COVID-19, enrolled during active disease. The CDR3 region is CATSRGLTSGEGETQYF. In nucleotides, the CDR3 is TGTGCCACCAGCCGGGGTCTGACTAGCGGGGAGGGGGAGACCCAGTACTTC.